This entry describes one T cell receptor (beta chain). Its cognate antigen is unknown. Other nucleotide sequences from this sample produce the same CDR3. The record originates from a study of cytomegalovirus exposure and HLA in healthy donors. Germline CDR1 is GTSNPN and CDR2 is SVGIG (reference sequence). V gave up 1 base and J gave up 1 base; unmatched junction bases: 12. CDR3 size: 17 residues. The PCR used 60 Vbeta and 13 Jbeta primers. Profiled with immunoSEQ multiplex PCR; TCRdb holds only in-frame clones, not every one. The sample lists roughly 180,000 clones, about 69% occurring once. Whole-study findings and limits: TCR beta chains associated with HLA were, in a later analysis, more clonally expanded than equally common others.

Donors in the study were healthy people who gave bone marrow. This TCR derives from a male donor in good health and CMV-seronegative. The V call is TRBV30, the J call TRBJ2-5; 7 nucleotides agree with TRBD2. The sequenced sample was PBMCs. The CDR3: CAWSELTSPRGQETQYF. DNA of the CDR3: TGTGCCTGGAGTGAGTTGACTAGCCCGAGGGGCCAAGAGACCCAGTACTTC.